Presented here are 15 T cell receptor beta chains from one specimen sequenced in a study of blood T cell repertoires in COVID-19. Sequencing was performed with immunoSEQ multiplex PCR; in TCRdb, only in-frame clones are kept and a portion is missing. The sample carries about 250,000 clones, roughly 86% recorded once. Sequencing was done on a sample of peripheral blood. The receptors here all came from a woman aged 55-69 years who had recovered from COVID-19.

V usage is TRBV19 and J usage is TRBJ2-5, with a tentative D call TRBD2 (5 bases). Between the trimmed V and J ends, which lost 3 bases and 7 bases, there was a span of 12 bases. The CDR3 consists of 13 residues. Germline V lookup: CDR1 LNHDA, CDR2 SQIVND (reference sequence). The CDR3 DNA reads as TGTGCCAGTAGTATCCCGGACTGGGGGACCCAGTACTTC. It yields the protein CASSIPDWGTQYF. The full variable domain, in which reference TRBV19 and TRBJ2-5 provide the parts outside the CDR3, is DGGITQSPKYLFRKEGQNVTLSCEQNLNHDAMYWYRQDPGQGLRLIYYSQIVNDFQKGDIAEGYSVSREKKESFPLTVTSAQKNPTAFYLCASSIPDWGTQYFGPGTRLLVL.

This chain uses TRBV19 with TRBJ1-5, with TRBD1 identical over 7 bases. CDR1 LNHDA and CDR2 SQIVND come from the germline V gene (reference sequence). Germline trimming cut 7 bases from V and 8 bases from J; bases unmatched to any gene: 14. There are 15 residues in the CDR3. DNA of the CDR3: TGTGCCAGTAACTCGGGACAGTGGGTTGGGGAGCCCCAGCATTTT. It codes for CASNSGQWVGEPQHF.

This chain connects TRBV9 to TRBJ2-4; TRBD1 matches 7 bases. The CDR3 runs 14 residues. Germline CDR1 is SGDLS and CDR2 is YYNGEE. Trimming took 3 bases from V and 7 from J; bases not matched to a gene: 7. CDR3 bases: TGTGCCAGCAGCGGAACCGGGACAGATAACATTCAGTACTTC. Protein product: CASSGTGTDNIQYF. Looking up the rest from reference TRBV9 and TRBJ2-4 gives the full variable domain: DSGVTQTPKHLITATGQRVTLRCSPRSGDLSVYWYQQSLDQGLQFLIQYYNGEERAKGNILERFSAQQFPDLHSELNLSSLELGDSALYFCASSGTGTDNIQYFGAGTRLSVL.

The table lists this clone with a count of one. The rearrangement uses TRBV7-6 and TRBJ1-1, with D perhaps matching TRBD1 (5 bases). CDR3 length equals 15 residues. Germline-derived CDR1 and CDR2 are SGHVS and FNYEAQ. Trimming pared 0 bases from V and 1 base from J, leaving 9 bases between. The DNA for the CDR3 is TGTGCCAGCAGCTTAGCGAGTCAGGGGAACACTGAAGCTTTCTTT. It codes for CASSLASQGNTEAFF.

The J gene is TRBJ2-7, the V gene TRBV14, with TRBD1 as a possible D gene (7 bases). V was clipped by 7 bases and J by 4 bases, with 23 bases between them. The CDR3 loop spans 16 amino acids. Germline V lookup: CDR1 SGHDN, CDR2 FVKESK. CDR3 coding DNA: TGTGCCAGCACCGGGCGGGACAGTTCGCCGTGGTACGAGCAGTACTTC. Translated: CASTGRDSSPWYEQYF.

The V gene is TRBV7-2, the J gene TRBJ2-7; 9 nucleotides line up with TRBD1. CDR3 length: 17 amino acids. V gave up 5 bases and J gave up 5 bases; unmatched junction bases: 16. Looked up from germline, CDR1 is SGHTA and CDR2 is FQGNSA. CDR3: CASSARDYPGQGNEQYF. CDR3 in DNA: TGTGCCAGCAGCGCCAGGGATTATCCGGGACAGGGCAACGAGCAGTACTTC.

This chain links TRBV19 with TRBJ2-2; 7 nucleotides agree with TRBD2. Germline CDR1 and CDR2: LNHDA and SQIVND (reference sequence). The CDR3 contains 15 residues. The junction had 7 bases not matched to a gene; V was cut back by 8 bases and J by 1 base. This CDR3 reads CASSRGVRNTGELFF. The CDR3 bases are TGTGCCAGTTCCCGGGGGGTCAGGAACACCGGGGAGCTGTTTTTT.

This clone appeared a few times. V and J are TRBV25-1 and TRBJ2-7; 10 bases align to TRBD1. From germline, CDR1 is MGHDK and CDR2 SYGVNS. The length of the CDR3 is 14 residues. Trimming took 6 bases from V and 0 from J; bases not matched to a gene: 2. CDR3 sequence reads: CASRGQGISYEQYF. CDR3 nucleotide sequence: TGTGCCAGCAGGGGACAGGGGATCTCCTACGAGCAGTACTTC.

The gene calls are TRBV19 and TRBJ1-1; 10 bases match TRBD1. Germline CDR1 LNHDA, CDR2 SQIVND (reference sequence). The CDR3 has 19 amino acids. V shed 5 bases and J 0 bases; nucleotides not matched to a gene: 15. In DNA form, the CDR3 reads TGTGCCAGTAGTGTGATCACTCGGGACAGGGGCGCTTTGAACACTGAAGCTTTCTTT. Its protein product is CASSVITRDRGALNTEAFF. Supplemented by reference TRBV19 and TRBJ1-1, the full variable domain reads DGGITQSPKYLFRKEGQNVTLSCEQNLNHDAMYWYRQDPGQGLRLIYYSQIVNDFQKGDIAEGYSVSREKKESFPLTVTSAQKNPTAFYLCASSVITRDRGALNTEAFFGQGTRLTVV.

This chain uses TRBV28 with TRBJ1-1; weak D call: TRBD1 (6 bases). V was cut by 3 bases and J by 2 bases, with 16 bases left in between. CDR3 size: 16 residues. Germline V gene lookup returns CDR1 MDHEN and CDR2 SYDVKM. Written as DNA, the CDR3 is TGTGCCAGCAGTTTGACAACCGGGACACCAAACACTGAAGCTTTCTTT. Translation: CASSLTTGTPNTEAFF. Complete variable domain (other parts from reference TRBV28 and TRBJ1-1): DVKVTQSSRYLVKRTGEKVFLECVQDMDHENMFWYRQDPGLGLRLIYFSYDVKMKEKGDIPEGYSVSREKKERFSLILESASTNQTSMYLCASSLTTGTPNTEAFFGQGTRLTVV.

The gene calls are TRBV4-2 and TRBJ1-6, with D unresolved. Germline V gene data show CDR1 as LGHNA and CDR2 as YNFKEQ. V was pared by 0 bases and J by 11 bases, with 8 bases between. The CDR3 consists of 13 residues. The CDR3 reads CASSQEAQPPLHF. The CDR3 nucleotides read TGTGCCAGCAGCCAAGAGGCCCAACCACCCCTCCACTTT.

The chain links TRBV5-3 to TRBJ2-1; D not certain. TRBV5-3 is an ORF, and what it does is uncertain. The V end was cut by 2 bases, the J end by 6 bases, with 9 bases between. The CDR3 is 13 residues long. DNA for the CDR3: TGTGCCAGAAGCTTCGCCGCGCCCAATGAGCAGTTCTTC. It translates to CARSFAAPNEQFF.

The chain couples TRBV5-4 to TRBJ2-7; TRBD1 is a possible D gene (6 bases). V gave up 3 bases and J gave up 2 bases, with 15 bases separating them. CDR1 SGHNT and CDR2 YYREEE come from the germline V gene (reference sequence). There are 15 residues in the CDR3. The CDR3 is CASSSRGGSTYEQYF. CDR3 in DNA: TGTGCCAGCAGCTCCCGAGGGGGTTCTACCTACGAGCAGTACTTC. Together with reference TRBV5-4 and TRBJ2-7, the CDR3 gives the full variable domain: ETGVTQSPTHLIKTRGQQVTLRCSSQSGHNTVSWYQQALGQGPQFIFQYYREEENGRGNFPPRFSGLQFPNYSSELNVNALELDDSALYLCASSSRGGSTYEQYFGPGTRLTVT.

V and J are TRBV7-2 and TRBJ2-7, with TRBD1 matching over 10 bases. The CDR3 sequence is 15 residues long. The ends lost 5 bases at V and 4 bases at J; junction bases unmatched: 8. Germline loops: CDR1 SGHTA, CDR2 FQGNSA. This CDR3 reads CASSKPGQGMYEQYF. CDR3 nucleotides: TGTGCCAGCAGCAAGCCGGGACAGGGGATGTACGAGCAGTACTTC.

The J gene is TRBJ1-5, the V gene TRBV10-3; possibly TRBD1 for D (5 bases). Trimming left V 0 bases short and J 5 bases short, with 8 bases between. CDR1 ENHRY and CDR2 SYGVKD come from the germline V gene. This CDR3 region has 14 residues. The CDR3 DNA sequence: TGTGCCATCAGTGAGTCTGGGGGGTATCAGCCCCAGCATTTT. It codes for CAISESGGYQPQHF.